The 29 T cell receptor beta chains in this list originate from one sample, sequenced in a study of T cells in Graves' hyperthyroidism and ophthalmopathy. RNA transcripts gave rise to amplified TCR beta CDR3 regions. An initial round of RT-PCR targeting the TCR CDR3 relied on the HTBI primer set. TCRdb ran MiXCR on the multiplex PCR reads and lists one entry per CDR3 protein. This table holds roughly 520,000 distinct CDR3 sequences, around 24% found once. The sequenced sample was blood. Receptors originate from a young woman with Graves' ophthalmopathy.

The CDR3 sequence is CASSQPQKNSPLHF. The CDR3 DNA follows: TGTGCCAGCAGCCAACCGCAGAAGAATTCACCCCTCCACTTT. The chain uses TRBV3-1 and TRBJ1-6; D is unresolved. Germline loops: CDR1 LGHDT, CDR2 YNNKEL (reference sequence). V shed 2 bases and J shed 7 bases, with 9 bases lying between them. This CDR3 is 14 amino acids long.

The table lists this clonotype with many counts. J is TRBJ2-7 and V is TRBV20-1, with a possible D match to TRBD1 (6 bases). From germline, CDR1 is DFQATT and CDR2 SNEGSKA (reference sequence). The V end lost 0 bases, the J end lost 2 bases, and 8 bases lay between the germline ends. This CDR3 spans 13 amino acids. The CDR3 is CSARESGAYEQYF. CDR3 nucleotide sequence: TGCAGTGCTAGAGAGTCAGGGGCCTACGAGCAGTACTTC.

The genes are TRBV11-2 and TRBJ2-7; 15 bases are shared with TRBD2. Germline V lookup: CDR1 SGHAT, CDR2 FQNNGV. The CDR3 is 19 amino acids. V was pared by 3 bases and J by 5 bases, with 14 bases of the junction left unmatched. In DNA form, the CDR3 reads TGTGCCAGCAGCTTTCGGACTAGCGGGAGGGCCGCGAGTTTCAACGAGCAGTACTTC. Its translation is CASSFRTSGRAASFNEQYF.

The sample holds many counts of this clonotype. The rearrangement links TRBV5-1 to TRBJ1-1; the D gene is possibly TRBD1 (5 bases). V lost 0 bases and J lost 5, with 11 bases in between. Germline V gene data show CDR1 as SGHRS and CDR2 as YFSETQ. The CDR3 totals 14 residues. This chain's CDR3 is CASSLGPGRTEAFF. The CDR3 coding sequence is TGCGCCAGCAGCTTGGGTCCGGGGCGGACTGAAGCTTTCTTT.

The chain joins TRBV11-2 to TRBJ1-4; D remains unclear. Germline CDR1 SGHAT, CDR2 FQNNGV. This CDR3 is 15 amino acids long. Trimming shortened V by 5 bases and J by 2 bases, and 12 bases separated the two germline ends. Written as DNA, the CDR3 is TGTGCCAGCAGCCCCCCCGCGCCGACTAATGAAAAACTGTTTTTT. Translating it yields CASSPPAPTNEKLFF.

This clonotype was counted many times. This chain connects TRBV7-9 to TRBJ1-1; D unclear. The CDR3 spans 12 residues. V was cut by 2 bases and J by 8 bases, with 9 bases left in between. Germline CDR1 is SEHNR and CDR2 is FQNEAQ (reference sequence). CDR3 sequence: CASSLHGAEAFF. Here the CDR3 DNA reads TGTGCCAGCAGCTTACACGGAGCAGAAGCTTTCTTT.

The chain joins TRBV7-2 to TRBJ1-2; tentatively, D is TRBD1 (6 bases). CDR1 SGHTA and CDR2 FQGNSA come from the germline V gene. Trimming took 3 bases from V and 8 from J, leaving 16 bases between them. The CDR3 spans 14 residues. For the CDR3, the DNA is TGTGCCAGCAGCTTGGGAGGACAGTCCATCGGCTACACCTTC. It yields the protein CASSLGGQSIGYTF. Complete variable domain (other parts from reference TRBV7-2 and TRBJ1-2): GAGVSQSPSNKVTEKGKDVELRCDPISGHTALYWYRQSLGQGLEFLIYFQGNSAPDKSGLPSDRFSAERTGGSVSTLTIQRTQQEDSAVYLCASSLGGQSIGYTFGSGTRLTVV.

Many counts were recorded for this clonotype. The chain is built from TRBV12-3 or TRBV12-4 and TRBJ2-5, with 9 bases fitting TRBD2. This CDR3 comprises 16 residues. Germline trimming cut 2 bases from V and 4 bases from J; bases unmatched to any gene: 8. CDR3 bases: TGTGCCAGCAGTTTAATCGCGGGGGGGCCTGGAGAGACCCAGTACTTC. Encoded protein: CASSLIAGGPGETQYF.

This chain connects TRBV19 to TRBJ1-2; D is perhaps TRBD1 (6 bases). CDR1 is LNHDA and CDR2 is SQIVND in the germline V gene (reference sequence). Trimming shortened V by 8 bases and J by 2 bases, and 12 bases separated the two germline ends. CDR3 length: 13 residues. The DNA of the CDR3 is TGTGCCAGTGGCACGACAGGAAACTATGGCTACACCTTC. Amino acid sequence: CASGTTGNYGYTF.

This clonotype was observed many times. The gene calls are TRBV12-3 or TRBV12-4 and TRBJ2-3; D gene ambiguous. CDR3 length: 13 residues. V was shortened by 3 bases and J by 8 bases, with 12 bases between the two germline ends. The CDR3 nucleotides are TGTGCCAGCAGTTTGGACCGAGAGCGTACGCAGTATTTT. Protein product: CASSLDRERTQYF.

The CDR3 DNA reads TGTGCCAGCAGCGGGCCTCCAGCCTACGAGCAGTACTTC. This translates into CASSGPPAYEQYF. This chain links TRBV11-3 with TRBJ2-7; no firm D call. The CDR3 runs to 13 residues. Germline V gives CDR1 SGHNT, CDR2 YENEEA. Trimming removed 5 bases from V and 2 bases from J, with 10 bases in between.

This rearrangement joins TRBV6-1 to TRBJ2-2, with TRBD2 matching over 7 bases. Germline CDR1 reads MNHNS; CDR2 reads SASEGT. This CDR3 contains 15 residues. V lost 4 bases to trimming and J lost 6 bases; unmatched junction nucleotides: 8. The CDR3 DNA reads as TGTGCCAGCAGTGCTTCGGGGGGAAGCCCCGGGGAGCTGTTTTTT. It encodes CASSASGGSPGELFF.

The rearrangement joins TRBV24-1 to TRBJ2-7; D uncertain. The germline V gene has CDR1 KGHDR and CDR2 SFDVKD. CDR3 length: 12 residues. V lost 3 bases, J lost 7 bases, and 9 bases lay in between. The CDR3 sequence: CATSDPLGEQYF. CDR3 nucleotide sequence: TGTGCCACCAGTGATCCCCTTGGGGAGCAGTACTTC.

This clonotype was counted a few times. CDR3: CATSRDRLGNQPQHF. CDR3 sequence (DNA): TGTGCCACCAGCAGAGATCGCCTGGGCAATCAGCCCCAGCATTTT. The rearrangement links TRBV15 to TRBJ1-5; D not resolved. V was clipped by 0 bases and J by 2 bases, with 8 bases between them. Germline loops: CDR1 LNHNV, CDR2 YYDKDF (reference sequence). CDR3 length: 15 amino acids.

Many counts were recorded for this clonotype. V gene TRBV3-1 combines with J gene TRBJ1-1; tentative D call: TRBD1 (6 bases). The CDR3 covers 12 residues. Trimming cost V 0 bases and J 8 bases, with 7 bases left between them. CDR1 LGHDT and CDR2 YNNKEL come from the germline V gene (reference sequence). The CDR3 region has the DNA TGTGCCAGCAGCCAAGACGGGACAGAAGCTTTCTTT. Residues: CASSQDGTEAFF.

This clonotype was picked up many times. The rearrangement joins TRBV30 to TRBJ2-7, with 8 bases that match TRBD1. CDR3 size: 13 residues. Germline CDR1 GTSNPN, CDR2 SVGIG (reference sequence). Trimming cost V 3 bases and J 2 bases; bases outside gene matches: 3. CDR3 DNA: TGTGCCTGGAGCAGGGGGCAACCCTACGAGCAGTACTTC. This gives the protein CAWSRGQPYEQYF.

This clonotype was observed at least ten times. The chain joins TRBV6-1 to TRBJ1-2, with 7 bases fitting TRBD1. CDR1 MNHNS and CDR2 SASEGT come from the germline V gene. The CDR3 runs to 15 residues. Trimming at V came to 7 bases and at J to 7 bases, leaving 15 bases not matched to a gene. CDR3 residues: CASIDSYRGNSGYTF. The CDR3 nucleotides are TGTGCCAGCATCGACTCATACAGGGGAAATAGTGGCTACACCTTC.

This clonotype was observed at least ten times. J is TRBJ1-1 and V is TRBV12-3 or TRBV12-4, with a weak D call TRBD1 (6 bases). The V and J ends lost 6 bases and 1 base respectively, with 12 bases between them. CDR3 length: 14 amino acids. The CDR3 is CASSLRQENTEAFF. The CDR3 DNA is TGTGCCAGCAGCTTGAGACAGGAGAACACTGAAGCTTTCTTT.

The chain joins TRBV20-1 to TRBJ2-5; the D is unclear. Germline V lookup: CDR1 DFQATT, CDR2 SNEGSKA (reference sequence). The CDR3 runs 11 residues. Trimming stripped 3 bases from V and 5 bases from J, with 7 bases between. CDR3 DNA sequence: TGCAGTGCTAGGCCCCTGGAGACCCAGTACTTC. It translates to CSARPLETQYF.

There are many counts of this clonotype. The CDR3 nucleotides read TGTGCCAGCAGCCGGGACATCCAATACGAGCAGTACTTC. Its protein is CASSRDIQYEQYF. The chain is built from TRBV7-2 and TRBJ2-7; D is possibly TRBD1 (6 bases). V was clipped by 5 bases and J by 4 bases, with 12 bases between them. This CDR3 comprises 13 residues. The germline CDR1 and CDR2 sequences are SGHTA and FQGNSA. The whole variable domain, filled in from reference TRBV7-2 and TRBJ2-7, reads GAGVSQSPSNKVTEKGKDVELRCDPISGHTALYWYRQSLGQGLEFLIYFQGNSAPDKSGLPSDRFSAERTGGSVSTLTIQRTQQEDSAVYLCASSRDIQYEQYFGPGTRLTVT.

The V and J genes are TRBV20-1 and TRBJ1-1; TRBD1 aligns across 7 bases. Trimming took 0 bases from V and 5 from J; bases not matched to a gene: 9. Germline CDR1 is DFQATT and CDR2 is SNEGSKA (reference sequence). The CDR3 contains 15 residues. This CDR3 reads CSARDVRQGSTEAFF. CDR3 nucleotide sequence: TGCAGTGCTAGAGACGTCCGACAGGGATCAACTGAAGCTTTCTTT.

This clonotype was observed many times. The CDR3 sequence is CASSRTRETQYF. As DNA, the CDR3 is TGTGCCAGCAGTAGAACTAGAGAGACCCAGTACTTC. The chain couples TRBV28 to TRBJ2-5, with D possibly being TRBD2 (5 bases). Trimming took 5 bases from V and 4 from J, leaving 8 bases between them. This CDR3 has 12 amino acids. The germline gives CDR1 MDHEN, CDR2 SYDVKM.

This clonotype has just a few counts. The chain uses TRBV5-1 and TRBJ1-1; D ambiguous. Germline CDR1 is SGHRS and CDR2 is YFSETQ. Trimming took off 1 base at V and 6 bases at J, with 16 bases between the two ends. The CDR3 runs to 15 residues. As DNA, the CDR3 is TGCGCCAGCAGCTTGCCCGGGTCGGAAGACGCTGAAGCTTTCTTT. It specifies CASSLPGSEDAEAFF.

The sample holds many counts of this clonotype. The CDR3 sequence: CASSTGVPGEQYF. CDR3 in DNA: TGTGCCAGTAGTACAGGGGTACCTGGCGAGCAGTACTTC. The chain uses TRBV19 and TRBJ2-7; TRBD1 might be the D (6 bases). The germline CDR1 and CDR2 sequences are LNHDA and SQIVND (reference sequence). The V and J ends lost 4 bases and 6 bases respectively, with 13 bases between them. The CDR3 is 13 residues long.

This clonotype was picked up many times. The rearrangement uses TRBV11-2 and TRBJ1-2; D is possibly TRBD1 (5 bases). The CDR3 contains 13 residues. CDR1 is SGHAT and CDR2 is FQNNGV in the germline V gene. Trimming removed 3 bases at V and 5 bases at J, with 10 bases between. The CDR3 is CASSFWGEYGYTF. CDR3 coding DNA: TGTGCCAGCAGCTTTTGGGGGGAGTATGGCTACACCTTC. The complete variable domain, with remaining parts taken from reference TRBV11-2 and TRBJ1-2, reads EAGVAQSPRYKIIEKRQSVAFWCNPISGHATLYWYQQILGQGPKLLIQFQNNGVVDDSQLPKDRFSAERLKGVDSTLKIQPAKLEDSAVYLCASSFWGEYGYTFGSGTRLTVV.

V gene TRBV20-1 combines with J gene TRBJ2-2; tentative D call: TRBD2 (6 bases). The CDR3 totals 12 residues. Germline CDR1 DFQATT, CDR2 SNEGSKA (reference sequence). For the CDR3, the DNA is TGCACCGCCGGGAGATCCACCGGGGAGCTGTTTTTT. The encoded protein is CTAGRSTGELFF.

This clonotype was found a few times. The DNA for the CDR3 is TGTGCCAGCAGTGACGGACCGGGACAGCAAGAGACCCAGTACTTC. The encoded protein is CASSDGPGQQETQYF. The V call is TRBV6-4, the J call TRBJ2-5, with TRBD1 identical over 7 bases. The CDR3 has 15 amino acids. J gave up 2 bases and V 2 bases, and 5 bases lay outside the gene matches. CDR1 and CDR2 (germline): MRHNA, SNTAGT.

This rearrangement joins TRBV14 to TRBJ1-1; D is possibly TRBD1 (5 bases). V lost 1 base and J lost 11, with 11 bases in between. This CDR3 contains 12 residues. Germline loops: CDR1 SGHDN, CDR2 FVKESK. DNA of the CDR3: TGTGCCAGCAGCCAAGCAGGGACCTCGGCTTTCTTT. Its translation is CASSQAGTSAFF. The entire variable domain, with the rest obtained from reference TRBV14 and TRBJ1-1, is as follows: EAGVTQFPSHSVIEKGQTVTLRCDPISGHDNLYWYRRVMGKEIKFLLHFVKESKQDESGMPNNRFLAERTGGTYSTLKVQPAELEDSGVYFCASSQAGTSAFFGQGTRLTVV.

V and J are TRBV11-1 and TRBJ2-5, with 14 bases fitting TRBD2. Germline-derived CDR1 and CDR2 are SGHAT and FQDESV (reference sequence). The CDR3 is made up of 19 amino acids. J lost 7 bases, V lost 5 bases, and 18 bases had no gene match. CDR3 sequence reads: CASSPAGLAGVITLGTQYF. Here the CDR3 DNA reads TGTGCCAGCAGCCCGGCGGGACTAGCGGGAGTGATAACCCTAGGGACCCAGTACTTC.